This T cell receptor (beta chain) was captured by sequencing in a study of breast tumors, draining lymph nodes, adjacent tissues. In TCRdb, the multiplex PCR reads were re-called with MiXCR into one record per CDR3 protein. The table records approximately 190,000 distinct CDR3 sequences, approximately 33% of them present only once. Germline lookup yields CDR1 MDHEN and CDR2 SYDVKM. V was cut by 4 bases and J by 5 bases, with 20 bases left in between. The CDR3 is 16 amino acids. General study results and limits: Tumor repertoires ranked between lymph nodes and nontumor tissue in diversity, with V and J gene preferences. Luminal-like breast cancer showed significantly greater tumor-nontumor repertoire similarity than basal-like breast cancer did. Most tumor T cells seemingly derive from lymph node, then expand in tumor.

Breast cancer patients provided tissue from their axillary draining lymph nodes. This clonotype was seen only a few times. Its target is unknown. The sequencing sample was made of axillary lymph node tissue. The chain couples TRBV28 to TRBJ1-2; TRBD1 is a possible D gene (5 bases). The receptor was isolated from a female donor with breast cancer. Some clones in this sample may be carry-over from other donors' samples. Here the CDR3 reads CASSSSWGTLGYGYTF. CDR3 DNA: TGTGCCAGCAGTTCCTCCTGGGGGACCCTGGGGTATGGCTACACCTTC.